This is a list of T cell receptor beta chains from one sample in a study of cytomegalovirus exposure and HLA in healthy donors. The method was immunoSEQ multiplex PCR; TCRdb's version includes in-frame clones alone and lacks a portion of them. The table shows about 130,000 clones, with about 79% occurring only once. Input material: PBMCs. The receptors derive from a man aged 50 or older in good health and CMV-seronegative. The conserved cysteine and the conserved F or W are not part of the CDR3 here. Clone sizes are given selectively: once, few, many, or a class where the clone is expanded.

length: 12
V: TRBV25-1
size: once
J: NA
CDR3: ASSKTETSYEQY

length: 12
V: TRBV5-5
size: NA
J: TRBJ2-4
CDR3: ASSSGQVGNIQY

length: 12
V: TRBV30
size: NA
J: TRBJ1-4
CDR3: AWTRQGLNEKLF

length: 13
V: TRBV7-2
size: NA
J: TRBJ2-3
CDR3: ARTLAGKGTDTQY

length: 15
V: TRBV5-5
size: NA
J: TRBJ1-2
CDR3: ASRSTVGREVDYGYT

length: 12
V: TRBV28
size: NA
J: TRBJ1-3
CDR3: ASSLGTAGNTIY

length: 12
V: TRBV6-5
size: NA
J: TRBJ2-5
CDR3: ASSGPVGRGTQY

length: 13
V: TRBV18
size: NA
J: TRBJ2-7
CDR3: ASSRRTRGSYEQY

length: 13
V: TRBV10-3
size: NA
J: TRBJ2-2
CDR3: AIRPTGGDTGELF

length: 12
V: TRBV4-2
size: NA
J: TRBJ2-1
CDR3: ASSQERRGGEQF

length: 10
V: TRBV9
size: NA
J: TRBJ2-1
CDR3: ASSVPGDEQF

length: 14
V: TRBV5-1
size: NA
J: TRBJ2-1
CDR3: ASSLGRVREKNEQF

length: 10
V: TRBV19
size: few
J: TRBJ1-1
CDR3: ASSWAASTAF

length: 13
V: TRBV7-3
size: NA
J: TRBJ2-7
CDR3: ASSRSGTGSYEQY

length: 12
V: TRBV30
size: NA
J: TRBJ2-7
CDR3: AWGFRGGSYEQY

length: 12
V: TRBV4-1
size: few
J: TRBJ1-1
CDR3: ASSAKQGLDEAF

length: 14
V: TRBV6-6
size: NA
J: TRBJ1-1
CDR3: ASSYGGVGMNTEAF

length: 15
V: TRBV18
size: NA
J: TRBJ1-2
CDR3: ASSPRMGTGGTYGYT

length: 13
V: TRBV6-1
size: once
J: TRBJ1-2
CDR3: ASSEALGRGHGYT

length: 13
V: TRBV29-1
size: NA
J: TRBJ2-1
CDR3: SVEEDRGEYNEQF

length: 13
V: TRBV4-3
size: NA
J: TRBJ2-7
CDR3: ASSPWTGDTYEQY

length: 12
V: TRBV7-2
size: NA
J: TRBJ2-1
CDR3: ASSLSGSYNEQF

length: 13
V: TRBV5-4
size: NA
J: TRBJ1-2
CDR3: ASSPPGQGAGSYT

length: 12
V: TRBV15
size: NA
J: TRBJ1-4
CDR3: ATSSDTFREELF

length: 13
V: TRBV6-1
size: few
J: TRBJ2-1
CDR3: ASTVLAGWNNEQF

length: 10
V: TRBV6-6
size: NA
J: TRBJ2-7
CDR3: ASGPFTYEQY

length: 11
V: TRBV13
size: NA
J: TRBJ1-1
CDR3: ASSPHHRGKAF

length: 12
V: TRBV7-2
size: NA
J: TRBJ2-3
CDR3: ASSPILVTDTQY

length: 13
V: TRBV19
size: few
J: TRBJ1-4
CDR3: ASSPRSREGEKLF

length: 13
V: TRBV4-2
size: NA
J: TRBJ2-7
CDR3: ASSQVAGSSYEQY

length: 13
V: TRBV5-1
size: NA
J: TRBJ1-1
CDR3: ASSSQGAMNTEAF

length: 14
V: TRBV10-3
size: NA
J: TRBJ2-5
CDR3: AISRASGGTQETQY

length: 14
V: TRBV19
size: NA
J: TRBJ2-1
CDR3: ASSIPGGGGRLEQF

length: 13
V: TRBV2
size: NA
J: TRBJ1-6
CDR3: ASSGPQGGGQTLH

length: 12
V: TRBV18
size: NA
J: TRBJ1-1
CDR3: ASSHGQGRTEAF

length: 16
V: TRBV5-1
size: once
J: TRBJ2-5
CDR3: ASSSPTGFTKGWETQY

length: 13
V: TRBV12-5
size: NA
J: TRBJ2-7
CDR3: ASGPSGTGTHEQY

length: 11
V: TRBV5-6
size: many
J: TRBJ1-1
CDR3: ASSTGSDTEAF

length: 14
V: TRBV7-2
size: NA
J: TRBJ2-2
CDR3: ASSLQGLAGAGELF

length: 11
V: TRBV7-2
size: NA
J: TRBJ1-5
CDR3: ASTQDRDQPQH

length: 14
V: TRBV18
size: NA
J: TRBJ2-1
CDR3: ASSGRQGPSYNEQF

length: 13
V: TRBV6-5
size: NA
J: TRBJ1-1
CDR3: ASSYLNPGQGEAF

length: 13
V: TRBV4-1
size: NA
J: TRBJ1-4
CDR3: ASSQVGTGGEKLF